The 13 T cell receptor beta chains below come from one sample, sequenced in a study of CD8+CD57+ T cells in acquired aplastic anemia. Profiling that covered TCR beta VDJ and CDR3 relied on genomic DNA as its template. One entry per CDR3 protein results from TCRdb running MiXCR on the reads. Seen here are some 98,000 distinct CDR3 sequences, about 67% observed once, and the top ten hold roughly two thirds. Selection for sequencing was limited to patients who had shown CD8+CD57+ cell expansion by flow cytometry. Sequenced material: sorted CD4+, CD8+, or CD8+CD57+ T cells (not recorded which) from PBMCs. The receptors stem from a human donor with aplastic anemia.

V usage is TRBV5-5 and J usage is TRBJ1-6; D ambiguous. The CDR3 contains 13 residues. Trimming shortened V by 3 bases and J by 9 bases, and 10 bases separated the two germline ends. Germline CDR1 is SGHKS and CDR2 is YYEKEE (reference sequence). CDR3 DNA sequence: TGTGCCAGCAGCTCCTATGGGAGTTCACCCCTCCACTTT. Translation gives CASSSYGSSPLHF.

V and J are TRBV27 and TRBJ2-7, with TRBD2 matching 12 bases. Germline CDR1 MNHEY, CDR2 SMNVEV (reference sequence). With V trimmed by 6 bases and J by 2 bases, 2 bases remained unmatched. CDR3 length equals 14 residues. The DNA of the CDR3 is TGTGCCAGCAGCCTAGCGGGGGGGCCCTACGAGCAGTACTTC. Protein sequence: CASSLAGGPYEQYF.

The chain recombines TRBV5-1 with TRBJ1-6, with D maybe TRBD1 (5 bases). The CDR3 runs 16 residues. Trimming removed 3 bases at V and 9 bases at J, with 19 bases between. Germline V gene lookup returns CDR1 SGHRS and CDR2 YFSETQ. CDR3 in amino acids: CASSSQPGTVGSPLHF. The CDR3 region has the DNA TGCGCCAGCAGCTCTCAACCCGGGACCGTTGGTTCACCCCTCCACTTT.

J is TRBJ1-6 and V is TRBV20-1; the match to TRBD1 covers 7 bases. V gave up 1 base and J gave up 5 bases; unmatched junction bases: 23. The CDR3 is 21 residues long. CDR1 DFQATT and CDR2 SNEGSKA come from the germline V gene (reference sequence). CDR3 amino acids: CSARGTPWRTGRWENNSPLHF. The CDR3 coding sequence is TGCAGTGCTAGAGGGACCCCTTGGCGGACAGGCCGTTGGGAAAATAATTCACCCCTCCACTTT.

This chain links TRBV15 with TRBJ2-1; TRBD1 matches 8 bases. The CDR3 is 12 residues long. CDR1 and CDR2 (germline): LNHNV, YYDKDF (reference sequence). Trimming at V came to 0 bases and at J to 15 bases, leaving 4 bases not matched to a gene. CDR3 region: CATSRDAGGLFF. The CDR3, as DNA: TGTGCCACCAGCAGAGACGCAGGGGGCCTGTTCTTC.

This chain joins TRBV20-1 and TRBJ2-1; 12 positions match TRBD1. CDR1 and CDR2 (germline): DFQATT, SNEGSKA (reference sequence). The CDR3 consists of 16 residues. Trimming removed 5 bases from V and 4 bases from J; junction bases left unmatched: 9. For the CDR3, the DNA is TGCAGTGCTTGGGACAGGGGGCCCGGGTCGTACAATGAGCAGTTCTTC. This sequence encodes CSAWDRGPGSYNEQFF.

The CDR3 DNA reads as TGTGCCAGCAGTGAATATTCGGGATCGTCGGGGCCCCTCCACTTT. This translates into CASSEYSGSSGPLHF. The chain links TRBV25-1 to TRBJ1-6; no clear D. V shed 0 bases and J shed 13 bases, with 16 bases lying between them. The V gene's germline CDR1 is MGHDK and CDR2 SYGVNS. The length of the CDR3 is 15 residues. The full variable domain, completed using reference TRBV25-1 and TRBJ1-6, is EADIYQTPRYLVIGTGKKITLECSQTMGHDKMYWYQQDPGMELHLIHYSYGVNSTEKGDLSSESTVSRIRTEHFPLTLESARPSHTSQYLCASSEYSGSSGPLHFGNGTRLTVT.

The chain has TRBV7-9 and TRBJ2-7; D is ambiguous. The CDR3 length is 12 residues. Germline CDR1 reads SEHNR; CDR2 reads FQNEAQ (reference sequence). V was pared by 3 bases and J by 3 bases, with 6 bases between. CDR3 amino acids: CASSLQNYEQYF. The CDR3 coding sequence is TGTGCCAGCAGCTTGCAGAACTACGAGCAGTACTTC.

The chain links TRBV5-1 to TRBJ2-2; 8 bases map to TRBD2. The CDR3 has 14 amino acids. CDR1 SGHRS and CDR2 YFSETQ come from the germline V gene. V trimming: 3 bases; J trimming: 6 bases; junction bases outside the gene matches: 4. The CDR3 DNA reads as TGCGCCAGCAGCTCCGGACTAGCATCCGGGGAGCTGTTTTTT. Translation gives CASSSGLASGELFF.

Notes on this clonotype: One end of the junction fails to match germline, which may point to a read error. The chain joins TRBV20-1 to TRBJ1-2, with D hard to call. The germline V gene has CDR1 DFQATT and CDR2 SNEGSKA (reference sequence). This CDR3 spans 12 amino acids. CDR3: CSASAENYGYAF. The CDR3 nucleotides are TGCAGTGCCAGTGCCGAAAACTATGGCTACGCCTTC.

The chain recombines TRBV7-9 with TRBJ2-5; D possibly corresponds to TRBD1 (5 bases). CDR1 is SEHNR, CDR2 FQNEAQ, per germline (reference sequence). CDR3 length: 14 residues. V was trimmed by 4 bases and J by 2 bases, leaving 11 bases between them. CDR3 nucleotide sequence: TGTGCCAGCAGCTATCGACAGTTACAAGAGACCCAGTACTTC. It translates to CASSYRQLQETQYF. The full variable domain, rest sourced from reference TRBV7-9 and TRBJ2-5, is DTGVSQNPRHKITKRGQNVTFRCDPISEHNRLYWYRQTLGQGPEFLTYFQNEAQLEKSRLLSDRFSAERPKGSFSTLEIQRTEQGDSAMYLCASSYRQLQETQYFGPGTRLLVL.

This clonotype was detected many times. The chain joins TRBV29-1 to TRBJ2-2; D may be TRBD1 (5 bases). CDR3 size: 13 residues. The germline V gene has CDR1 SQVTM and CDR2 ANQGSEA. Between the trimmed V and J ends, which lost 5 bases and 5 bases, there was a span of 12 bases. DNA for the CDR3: TGCAGCGTTCTCCAGGGCACTACCGGGGAGCTGTTTTTT. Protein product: CSVLQGTTGELFF.

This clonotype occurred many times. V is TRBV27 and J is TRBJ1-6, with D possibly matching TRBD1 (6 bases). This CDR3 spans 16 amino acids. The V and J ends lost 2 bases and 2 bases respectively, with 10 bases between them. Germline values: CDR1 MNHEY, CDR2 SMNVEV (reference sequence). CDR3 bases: TGTGCCAGCAGTTTACGGGGGGCCCCCTATAATTCACCCCTCCACTTT. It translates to CASSLRGAPYNSPLHF.